These 5 T cell receptor beta chains were sequenced from one sample in a study of shared clonotypes between healthy human individuals. TCRdb keeps only in-frame clones here, not all; method: immunoSEQ multiplex PCR. The sample has some 2,000,000 clones, 95% seen once. The sequenced material came from naive CD4+ T cells sorted from blood. Indicated subset: CD45RA+ positively selected. Receptors originate from a man between 18 and 35 years old in good health.

This clone appeared a single time. The chain links TRBV4-1 to TRBJ1-6; 10 bases are shared with TRBD1. Per germline, CDR1 MGHRA and CDR2 YSYEKL. Unmatched junction bases numbered 6, after V lost 2 bases and J lost 8 bases. This CDR3 comprises 16 residues. CDR3: CASSQHGDRGDSPLHF. CDR3 DNA: TGCGCCAGCAGCCAACATGGGGACAGGGGTGATTCACCCCTCCACTTT.

The J gene is TRBJ2-4, the V gene TRBV4-1, with unresolved D. With 8 bases removed from V and 5 bases from J, the gap between germline ends came to 19 bases. CDR1 is MGHRA and CDR2 is YSYEKL in the germline V gene. CDR3 length: 15 amino acids. In DNA form, the CDR3 reads TGCGCCAGCCGAAGTTTCCCCGAAGGCCAAAACATTCAGTACTTC. It yields the protein CASRSFPEGQNIQYF.

The J gene is TRBJ1-4, the V gene TRBV6-1; possibly TRBD1 for D (5 bases). Trimming pared 7 bases from V and 8 bases from J, leaving 11 bases between. CDR3 size: 12 residues. Germline lookup yields CDR1 MNHNS and CDR2 SASEGT. The CDR3 here is CASKGAAEKLFF. For the CDR3, the DNA is TGTGCCAGCAAAGGGGCTGCGGAAAAACTGTTTTTT.

CDR3 sequence (DNA): TGTGCCAGTAGTACGTACGGACAGGCGAAAAACTATGGCTACACCTTC. Translation: CASSTYGQAKNYGYTF. The gene calls are TRBV19 and TRBJ1-2; 7 positions agree with TRBD1. The CDR3 contains 16 residues. The germline CDR1 and CDR2 sequences are LNHDA and SQIVND (reference sequence). Trimming cost V 4 bases and J 2 bases; bases outside gene matches: 10.

This chain links TRBV27 with TRBJ2-7; D gene ambiguous. Per germline, CDR1 MNHEY and CDR2 SMNVEV (reference sequence). Trimming cost V 3 bases and J 2 bases, with 8 bases left between them. This CDR3 region has 13 residues. The CDR3 bases are TGTGCCAGCAGTTTTAACGGGCCCTACGAGCAGTACTTC. As protein: CASSFNGPYEQYF.